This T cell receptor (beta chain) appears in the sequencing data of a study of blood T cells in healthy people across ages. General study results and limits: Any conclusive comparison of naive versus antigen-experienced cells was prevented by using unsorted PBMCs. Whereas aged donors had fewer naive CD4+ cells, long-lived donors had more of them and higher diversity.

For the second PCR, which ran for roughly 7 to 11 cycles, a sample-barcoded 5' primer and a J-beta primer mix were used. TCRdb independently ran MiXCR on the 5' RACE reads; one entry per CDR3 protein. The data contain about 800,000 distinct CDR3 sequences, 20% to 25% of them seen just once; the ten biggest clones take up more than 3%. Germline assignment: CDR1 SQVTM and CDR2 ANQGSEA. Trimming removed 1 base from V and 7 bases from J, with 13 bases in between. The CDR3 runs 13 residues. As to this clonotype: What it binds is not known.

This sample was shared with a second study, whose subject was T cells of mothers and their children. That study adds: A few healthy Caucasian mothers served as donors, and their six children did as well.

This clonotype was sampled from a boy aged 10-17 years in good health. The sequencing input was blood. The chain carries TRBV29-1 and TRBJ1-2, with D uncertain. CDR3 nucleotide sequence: TGCAGCGTTGAAGGGGCGCAGGCCCCTGGCTACACCTTC. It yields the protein CSVEGAQAPGYTF.